This TCR beta chain was identified during a study of cytomegalovirus exposure and HLA in healthy donors. The V end lost 5 bases, the J end lost 4 bases, and 17 bases lay between the germline ends. From germline, CDR1 is MNHNY and CDR2 SVGAGI (reference sequence). CDR3 length: 15 residues. Primers included in the PCR were 60 Vbeta and 13 Jbeta primers. Assay: immunoSEQ multiplex PCR; the TCRdb copy retains only in-frame clones and omits some. The sample records around 130,000 clones, about two thirds being singletons. The study's findings and limits: Most CMV-associated TCR beta chains were later found to appear HLA-restricted. In a later analysis, TCR beta V- and J-gene trimming showed a link to a missense DCLRE1C variant.

Worth noting for this clone: The antigen is not known.

The specimen sequenced was PBMCs. The rearrangement joins TRBV6-6 to TRBJ1-2; maybe TRBD1 (6 bases). The sequence came from an older woman in good health and CMV-seropositive. CDR3: CASSTPTGDSYGYTF. The DNA for the CDR3 is TGTGCCAGCAGTACCCCGACAGGAGACAGCTATGGCTACACCTTC.